This T cell receptor beta chain is from a study of cytomegalovirus exposure and HLA in healthy donors. Study outcomes and limitations: Highly shared sequence variants in one cluster were likely a sequencing artifact. Common viral pathogens (according to a later analysis) appeared linked to several of the most significant clusters. With DRB1 most and HLA-C fewest, TCR association rates differed between HLA loci in a later analysis.

A note on this clone: Its antigen is currently unknown.

Trimming cost V 4 bases and J 5 bases; bases outside gene matches: 5. CDR3 length equals 14 residues. Germline assignment: CDR1 SGHTA and CDR2 FQGNSA. Primers: 60 Vbeta forward and 13 Jbeta reverse. TCRdb keeps only in-frame clones here, not all; method: immunoSEQ multiplex PCR. The data contain about 140,000 clones, 80% to 85% of them seen just once; the ten biggest clones take up 1.2%. The sample taken for sequencing was PBMCs. This chain joins TRBV7-2 and TRBJ2-5; 9 bases line up with TRBD1. The clonotype was recovered from a female donor in good health and CMV-seronegative. The CDR3 loop reads CASSSDRGRETQYF. In DNA, the CDR3 is TGTGCCAGCAGCTCGGACAGGGGAAGGGAGACCCAGTACTTC.